What follows describes a single T cell receptor (beta chain). This clone has just a few counts. No antigen is known for it. No much larger clone is present one base from it, and per-base qualities are unavailable. CDR1 SGHVS and CDR2 FNYEAQ are derived from the germline V gene. Trimming takes 1 base from V and 2 bases from J, and the germline ends sit 10 bases apart. Inclusive of the bounding cysteine and phenylalanine, the CDR3 is 15 residues long. The only DNA kept is the CDR3, 45 bases in frame from the first base. The thymus tissue came from surgical resects taken out during corrective cardiac surgery. The donors were immunologically healthy infants in Finland who had open corrective cardiac surgery for congenital heart defects. After being mechanically released from the tissue, thymocytes were kept at -70 degrees C in pellets of 10-30 million cells. Genomic DNA was extracted from frozen cell pellets with a QIAsymphony instrument.

The immunoSEQ multiplex PCR assay was used to amplify the TCRB and TCRAD loci from a standardized quantity of quality-controlled genomic DNA. The amplicons spanned the V(D)J region and were long enough to cover the CDR3 and allow V and J genes to be identified. The amplicons were sequenced on an Illumina platform via the commercial immunoSEQ service. The authors' analysis ran thus. Corrections for primer bias and sequencing errors followed previously described methods, while TCRAD and TCRB definitions were based on the IMGT database. immunoSEQ Analyzer 3.0 and VDJTools were used for repertoire analysis, which covered basic statistics, V/J segment usage, diversity estimates, rarefaction and pairwise overlap. To estimate diversity, the Chao1, ChaoE, Efron-Thisted, Shannon and inverse Simpson indices were applied, and diversity was also estimated on datasets down-sampled to the smallest sample. For repertoire overlap, CDR3 nucleotide sequence, V gene and J gene had to match strictly, and clustering was done by Jaccard-based multidimensional scaling. Held by TCRdb, this immuneACCESS table contains in-frame sequences only and omits some clones. Under half of the omission traces to an unresolved V gene where checked; the cause of the rest is unknown. The DNA was the basis for D and trimming; V, J and clone size are from that table. In all, the sample holds under 150,000 clones, and about 93% of those were seen once. In total, the top ten clones hold more than 0.02% of the sample.

The record originates from a study of human thymus T cells (dated by TCRdb to about 2020). About the study as a whole: TCR alpha and beta repertoires from roughly eight infant thymus samples and a few related peripheral blood samples were characterized in the study. Donor ages ranged from about 7 to 250 days, and the cohort comprised roughly 6 male and a couple of female infants. Findings and caveats that apply to the study as a whole: Highly overlapping thymic TCR repertoires among unrelated individuals were reported in the related research. On average, thymus samples gave around 880,000 unique TCRB clonotypes, whereas blood samples gave around 84,000. Both the thymic and the peripheral blood repertoires appeared to show biased V and J gene segment usage.

The V and J segments used are TRBV7-6 and TRBJ2-3; no D gene is confidently identified. Sequences were obtained from thymus tissue. This sequence was found in a boy younger than two with a congenital heart defect but otherwise immunologically healthy. The bases are TGTGCCAGCAGCTTAGGGTACGACCACACAGATACGCAGTATTTT. This translates into CASSLGYDHTDTQYF.